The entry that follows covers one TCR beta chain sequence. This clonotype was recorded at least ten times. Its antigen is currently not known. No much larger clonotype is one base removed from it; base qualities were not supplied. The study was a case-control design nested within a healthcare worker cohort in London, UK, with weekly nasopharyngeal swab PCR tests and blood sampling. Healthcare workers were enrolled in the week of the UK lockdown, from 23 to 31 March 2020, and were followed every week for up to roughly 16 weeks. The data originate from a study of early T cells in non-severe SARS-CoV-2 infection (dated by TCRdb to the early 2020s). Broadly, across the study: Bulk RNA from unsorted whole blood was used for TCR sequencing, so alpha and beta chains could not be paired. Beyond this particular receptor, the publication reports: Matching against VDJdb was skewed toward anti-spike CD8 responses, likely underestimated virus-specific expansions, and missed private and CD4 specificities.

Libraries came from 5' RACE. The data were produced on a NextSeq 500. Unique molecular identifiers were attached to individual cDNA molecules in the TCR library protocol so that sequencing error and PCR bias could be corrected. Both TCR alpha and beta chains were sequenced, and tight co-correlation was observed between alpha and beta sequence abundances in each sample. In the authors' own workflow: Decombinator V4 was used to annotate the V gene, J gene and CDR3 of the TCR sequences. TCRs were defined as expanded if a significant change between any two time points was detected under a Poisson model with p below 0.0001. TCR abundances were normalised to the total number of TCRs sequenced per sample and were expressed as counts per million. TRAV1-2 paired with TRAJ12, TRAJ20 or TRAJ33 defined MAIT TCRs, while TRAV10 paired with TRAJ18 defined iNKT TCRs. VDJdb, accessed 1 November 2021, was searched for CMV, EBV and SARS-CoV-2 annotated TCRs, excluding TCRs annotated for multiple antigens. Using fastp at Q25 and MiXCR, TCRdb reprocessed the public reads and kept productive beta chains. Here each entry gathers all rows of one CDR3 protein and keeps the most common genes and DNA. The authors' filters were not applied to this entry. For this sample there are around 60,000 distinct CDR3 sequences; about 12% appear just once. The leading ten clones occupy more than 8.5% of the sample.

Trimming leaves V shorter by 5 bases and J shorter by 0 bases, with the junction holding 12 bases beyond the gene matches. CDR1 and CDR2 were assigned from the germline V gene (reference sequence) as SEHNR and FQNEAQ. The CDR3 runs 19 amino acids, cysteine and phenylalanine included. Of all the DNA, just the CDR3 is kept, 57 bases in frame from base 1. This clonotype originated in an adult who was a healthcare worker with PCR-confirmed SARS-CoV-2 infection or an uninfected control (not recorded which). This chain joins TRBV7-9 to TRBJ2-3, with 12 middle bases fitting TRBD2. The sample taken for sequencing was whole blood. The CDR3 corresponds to CASSGRLAGELMSTDTQYF. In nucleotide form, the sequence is TGTGCCAGCAGCGGACGACTAGCGGGAGAGCTTATGAGCACAGATACGCAGTATTTT. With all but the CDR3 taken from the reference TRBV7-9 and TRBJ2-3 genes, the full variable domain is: DTGVSQNPRHKITKRGQNVTFRCDPISEHNRLYWYRQTLGQGPEFLTYFQNEAQLEKSRLLSDRFSAERPKGSFSTLEIQRTEQGDSAMYLCASSGRLAGELMSTDTQYFGPGTRLTVL.